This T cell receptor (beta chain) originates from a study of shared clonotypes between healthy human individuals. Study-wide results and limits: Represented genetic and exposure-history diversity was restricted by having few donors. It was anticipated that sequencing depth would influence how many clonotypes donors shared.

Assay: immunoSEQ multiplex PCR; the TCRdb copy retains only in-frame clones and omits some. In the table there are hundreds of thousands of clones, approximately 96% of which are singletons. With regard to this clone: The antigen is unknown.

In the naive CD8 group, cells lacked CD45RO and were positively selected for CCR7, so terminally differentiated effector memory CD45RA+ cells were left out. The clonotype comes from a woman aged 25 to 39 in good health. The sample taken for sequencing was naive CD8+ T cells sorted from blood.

This CDR3 reads CASSIGDGYTF. The CDR3 region has the DNA TGTGCCAGTAGTATAGGGGATGGCTACACCTTC. The rearrangement joins TRBV19 to TRBJ1-2; D ambiguous. The germline V gene has CDR1 LNHDA and CDR2 SQIVND (reference sequence). The CDR3 runs 11 residues. V lost 1 base and J 6 bases, leaving 3 bases between the germline ends.